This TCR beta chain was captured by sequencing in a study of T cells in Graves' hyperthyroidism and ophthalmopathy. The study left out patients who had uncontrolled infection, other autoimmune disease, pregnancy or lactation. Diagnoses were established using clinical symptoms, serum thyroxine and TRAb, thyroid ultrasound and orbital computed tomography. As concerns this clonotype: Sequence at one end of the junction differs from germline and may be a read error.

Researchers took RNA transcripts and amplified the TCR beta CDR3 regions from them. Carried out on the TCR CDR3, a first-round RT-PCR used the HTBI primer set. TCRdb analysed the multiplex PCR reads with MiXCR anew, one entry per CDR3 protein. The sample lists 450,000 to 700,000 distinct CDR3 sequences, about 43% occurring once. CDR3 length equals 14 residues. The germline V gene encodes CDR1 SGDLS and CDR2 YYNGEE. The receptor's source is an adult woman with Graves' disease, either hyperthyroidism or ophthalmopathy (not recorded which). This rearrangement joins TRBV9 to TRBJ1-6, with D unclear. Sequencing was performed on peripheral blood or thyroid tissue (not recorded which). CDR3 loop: CVSSVEVGDSPLHF. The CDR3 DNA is TGTGTCAGCAGCGTAGAGGTGGGTGATTCACCCCTCCACTTT.